What follows describes a single T cell receptor (beta chain). The data originate from a study of blood T cell repertoires in COVID-19. Study at large: The United States, Italy and Spain were the sources of the acute and convalescent COVID-19 samples. PBMCs, B-cell-depleted T cells, or T cells were the source of the cDNA or gDNA that made up the material.

Per the authors' pipeline: The authors estimated nucleated cell counts from reference gene primer amplification. The protocol was immunoSEQ multiplex PCR, while the TCRdb copy is restricted to in-frame clones and leaves out a portion. V and J calls and clone size are those listed in that table; D and trimming were worked out from the DNA. The table shows roughly 290,000 clones, with around nine tenths occurring only once. Seattle participants joined during active infection and were tracked over time. Trimming pared 2 bases from V and 0 bases from J, leaving 10 bases between. The germline V gene encodes CDR1 PRHDT and CDR2 FYEKMQ (reference sequence). CDR3 length equals 15 residues.

The material sequenced was peripheral blood. This clonotype originated in a woman under 40 with COVID-19, enrolled during active disease. The chain employs TRBV13 and TRBJ1-1, with D tentatively TRBD1 (5 bases). As DNA, the CDR3 is TGTGCCAGCAGCTTAATGGGACTAATGAACACTGAAGCTTTCTTT. Protein: CASSLMGLMNTEAFF.